Shown below are 29 T cell receptor beta chains from a single sample sequenced in a study of PD-1 blockade in classical Hodgkin lymphoma. Each patient's relapse followed autologous stem cell transplantation, and brentuximab vedotin exposure varied. Generated by immunoSEQ multiplex PCR, the TCRdb table keeps only in-frame clones and is missing some. The sample includes tens of thousands of clones, 85% to 90% seen only once; the top ten take over 14%. The sequencing here drew on peripheral blood mononuclear cells (PBMCs), taken at baseline. These TCRs come from a human donor with classical Hodgkin lymphoma.

The J gene is TRBJ2-5, the V gene TRBV5-1; D possibly matches TRBD1 or TRBD2 (5 bases each). Germline-derived CDR1 and CDR2 are SGHRS and YFSETQ. V shed 2 bases and J shed 5 bases, with 13 bases lying between them. The CDR3 consists of 14 residues. CDR3 residues: CASSLGTRGETQYF. Here the CDR3 DNA reads TGCGCCAGCAGCTTAGGGACCCGCGGGGAGACCCAGTACTTC.

V gene TRBV13 combines with J gene TRBJ2-7, with a possible D match to TRBD1 (5 bases). CDR3 length: 13 amino acids. V lost 4 bases to trimming and J lost 2 bases, with 9 bases between them. Germline V gene data show CDR1 as PRHDT and CDR2 as FYEKMQ (reference sequence). This CDR3 is CASSSQGTYEQYF. DNA for the CDR3: TGTGCCAGCAGCTCCCAGGGCACCTACGAGCAGTACTTC.

This chain links TRBV2 with TRBJ2-5; D is ambiguous. This CDR3 comprises 17 residues. V gave up 0 bases and J gave up 5 bases, with 19 bases separating them. CDR1 is SNHLY, CDR2 FYNNEI, per germline. DNA for the CDR3: TGTGCCAGCAGTGAAGCGGGTAGCCGGAACCGAGCGGAGACCCAGTACTTC. Protein: CASSEAGSRNRAETQYF.

In its sample, this clone was seen a few times. The CDR3 bases are TGTGCCAGCAGCTCGCAGGTCATGATTGAAGCTTTCTTT. Its protein product is CASSSQVMIEAFF. The chain couples TRBV7-9 to TRBJ1-1; no clear D. The CDR3 consists of 13 residues. The V gene lost 4 bases and the J gene lost 7 bases, with 13 bases spanning the gap. CDR1 and CDR2 from the germline V gene are SEHNR and FQNEAQ (reference sequence).

This rearrangement joins TRBV23-1 to TRBJ2-7; D uncertain. TRBV23-1 is given ORF status, its function remaining uncertain. The CDR3 length is 16 residues. The V end was cut by 6 bases, the J end by 1 base, with 19 bases between. CDR3 loop: CASSPHQPWSSYEQYF. The CDR3 DNA follows: TGCGCCAGCAGCCCACACCAACCGTGGTCTTCCTACGAGCAGTACTTC.

The chain recombines TRBV5-5 with TRBJ2-1; no definite D call. The CDR3 runs to 15 residues. V lost 6 bases and J 4 bases, leaving 17 bases between the germline ends. CDR1 and CDR2 (germline): SGHKS, YYEKEE (reference sequence). The CDR3 here is CASILGPAQYNEQFF. The CDR3 DNA reads TGTGCCAGCATCCTGGGCCCCGCTCAATACAATGAGCAGTTCTTC.

The chain uses TRBV14 and TRBJ2-2; D might be TRBD2 (6 bases). Between the trimmed V and J ends, which lost 4 bases and 3 bases, there was a span of 21 bases. Germline lookup yields CDR1 SGHDN and CDR2 FVKESK. CDR3 size: 18 residues. The CDR3 region is CASSRLPLRGFHTGELFF. The CDR3, as DNA: TGTGCCAGCAGCCGCCTACCTTTGCGGGGATTTCACACCGGGGAGCTGTTTTTT.

This chain connects TRBV10-3 to TRBJ1-1; D gene ambiguous. Trimming pared 6 bases from V and 5 bases from J, leaving 10 bases between. The CDR3 consists of 12 residues. Germline V gives CDR1 ENHRY, CDR2 SYGVKD. Here the CDR3 DNA reads TGTGCCATCAGCCGAAAGGGTACTGAAGCTTTCTTT. Translating it yields CAISRKGTEAFF.

J is TRBJ1-2 and V is TRBV19; D is unclear. Trimming shortened V by 5 bases and J by 5 bases, and 9 bases separated the two germline ends. The V gene's germline CDR1 is LNHDA and CDR2 SQIVND (reference sequence). There are 12 residues in the CDR3. The CDR3 reads CASSHGEYGYTF. The DNA of the CDR3 is TGTGCCAGTAGTCATGGAGAGTATGGCTACACCTTC.

CDR3 residues: CASSPTPGASYNSPLHF. Here the CDR3 DNA reads TGTGCCAGCAGCCCGACCCCCGGGGCGTCCTATAATTCACCCCTCCACTTT. The chain has TRBV7-8 and TRBJ1-6; tentative D call: TRBD1 (5 bases). V lost 5 bases to trimming and J lost 1 base, with 15 bases between them. The CDR3 contains 17 residues. Germline CDR1 is SGHVS and CDR2 is FQNEAQ.

The rearrangement uses TRBV10-3 and TRBJ1-1, with D perhaps matching TRBD1 (5 bases). The CDR3 is 14 amino acids. V lost 4 bases, J lost 1 base, and 10 bases lay in between. Germline CDR1 and CDR2: ENHRY and SYGVKD. The CDR3 sequence: CAISGGAGNTEAFF. The CDR3 bases are TGTGCCATCAGTGGCGGGGCCGGGAACACTGAAGCTTTCTTT.

V usage is TRBV6-1 and J usage is TRBJ1-5; TRBD1 agrees at 8 bases. The CDR3 has 16 residues. The germline gives CDR1 MNHNS, CDR2 SASEGT. J gave up 6 bases and V 2 bases, and 9 bases lay outside the gene matches. The CDR3 region is CASSELGQGLGQPQHF. The DNA of the CDR3 is TGTGCCAGCAGTGAACTCGGACAGGGCCTGGGTCAGCCCCAGCATTTT.

The gene calls are TRBV28 and TRBJ1-1; 7 bases fit TRBD1. V lost 5 bases and J lost 4; bases outside the gene matches: 7. This CDR3 has 14 amino acids. Germline CDR1 reads MDHEN; CDR2 reads SYDVKM. Here the CDR3 reads CASSGRGGITEAFF. CDR3 bases: TGTGCCAGCAGTGGCAGGGGGGGGATCACTGAAGCTTTCTTT.

This clone came up a few times. The chain is built from TRBV5-4 and TRBJ1-2; a weak D match, TRBD1 (6 bases). V gave up 4 bases and J gave up 8 bases, with 18 bases separating them. The CDR3 covers 14 residues. CDR1 SGHNT and CDR2 YYREEE come from the germline V gene (reference sequence). The CDR3 DNA is TGTGCCAGCAGCGGTACAGGGCGTGGATCAGGCTACACCTTC. Its translation is CASSGTGRGSGYTF.

The chain couples TRBV12-5 to TRBJ2-1; no firm D call. V dropped 7 bases and J dropped 2 bases, with 12 bases sitting between them. Germline CDR1 and CDR2: LGHNT and FRNRAP. The CDR3 contains 14 residues. The CDR3 is CASALTRPYNEQFF. The CDR3 DNA sequence: TGTGCTAGTGCCCTTACCCGACCCTACAATGAGCAGTTCTTC.

This chain uses TRBV12-2 with TRBJ1-5. TRBV12-2 is classified as a pseudogene. The CDR3 is 14 residues long. The CDR3 protein is CARRRGGSNQPQHF. In DNA, the CDR3 is TGTGCAAGGCGGCGGGGGGGTAGCAATCAGCCCCAGCATTTT.

This clone has only one observation. V usage is TRBV5-5 and J usage is TRBJ2-5; unclear D gene. Germline lookup yields CDR1 SGHKS and CDR2 YYEKEE (reference sequence). The V end was cut by 4 bases, the J end by 7 bases, with 8 bases between. This CDR3 has 11 residues. The CDR3, as DNA: TGTGCCAGCAGCCCGCAGGCGACCCAGTACTTC. Translated: CASSPQATQYF.

The chain is built from TRBV6-4 and TRBJ1-3; D ambiguous. V lost 4 bases, J lost 2 bases, and 6 bases lay in between. Germline-derived CDR1 and CDR2 are MRHNA and SNTAGT. The CDR3 length is 13 residues. CDR3 coding DNA: TGTGCCAGCAGTGCAGTTGCTGGAAACACCATATATTTT. Residues: CASSAVAGNTIYF.

The chain carries TRBV5-4 and TRBJ1-2; D is unresolved. Germline values: CDR1 SGHNT, CDR2 YYREEE (reference sequence). V lost 2 bases and J 3 bases, leaving 8 bases between the germline ends. The CDR3 contains 13 residues. The CDR3 loop reads CASSFRGDYGYTF. The CDR3 nucleotides read TGTGCCAGCAGCTTTCGGGGAGACTATGGCTACACCTTC.

The J gene is TRBJ1-3, the V gene TRBV19; D unclear. The ends were cut back, 7 bases at V and 2 bases at J, with 6 bases in the middle. CDR1 LNHDA and CDR2 SQIVND come from the germline V gene (reference sequence). The CDR3 has 12 residues. The CDR3 protein is CASKSAGNTIYF. The CDR3, as DNA: TGTGCCAGTAAGTCAGCTGGAAACACCATATATTTT.

V usage is TRBV11-2 and J usage is TRBJ2-1, with 10 bases lining up with TRBD2. V gave up 0 bases and J gave up 9 bases; unmatched junction bases: 5. The germline V gene has CDR1 SGHAT and CDR2 FQNNGV. The CDR3 has 15 amino acids. This CDR3 is CASSLESGGGLEQFF. The CDR3 DNA sequence: TGTGCCAGCAGCTTAGAGAGCGGGGGGGGCCTTGAGCAGTTCTTC.

This rearrangement joins TRBV4-1 to TRBJ2-1; D could derive from TRBD1 or TRBD2 (6 bases each). The CDR3 has 14 residues. Trimming took 1 base from V and 4 from J, leaving 8 bases between them. Per germline, CDR1 MGHRA and CDR2 YSYEKL. Written as DNA, the CDR3 is TGCGCCAGCAGCCAAGGGGGGGCTTACAATGAGCAGTTCTTC. This encodes CASSQGGAYNEQFF.

The chain links TRBV10-3 to TRBJ2-2; tentatively, D is TRBD1 or TRBD2 (5 bases each). Trimming pared 7 bases from V and 1 base from J, leaving 10 bases between. CDR1 and CDR2 (germline): ENHRY, SYGVKD. The CDR3 has 14 amino acids. The CDR3 region has the DNA TGTGCCATCATAGGGACCGTGAACACCGGGGAGCTGTTTTTT. This codes for CAIIGTVNTGELFF.

V gene TRBV5-1 combines with J gene TRBJ1-2, with 10 nucleotides matching TRBD1. Trimming took 3 bases from V and 1 from J; bases not matched to a gene: 18. CDR1 and CDR2 from the germline V gene are SGHRS and YFSETQ. The CDR3 contains 20 residues. CDR3: CASSSWDRGHGGRFNYGYTF. The CDR3 nucleotides are TGCGCCAGCAGCTCCTGGGACAGGGGCCACGGGGGGAGATTTAACTATGGCTACACCTTC.

The chain combines TRBV11-2 with TRBJ1-1, with TRBD1 matching 10 bases. V gave up 0 bases and J gave up 11 bases; unmatched junction bases: 9. The germline gives CDR1 SGHAT, CDR2 FQNNGV. The CDR3 is made up of 15 amino acids. The chain's CDR3 is CASSLDQMDRGEAFF. The DNA for the CDR3 is TGTGCCAGCAGCTTAGATCAGATGGACAGGGGGGAGGCTTTCTTT. Supplemented by reference TRBV11-2 and TRBJ1-1, the full variable domain reads EAGVAQSPRYKIIEKRQSVAFWCNPISGHATLYWYQQILGQGPKLLIQFQNNGVVDDSQLPKDRFSAERLKGVDSTLKIQPAKLEDSAVYLCASSLDQMDRGEAFFGQGTRLTVV.

The J gene is TRBJ1-2, the V gene TRBV29-1; the D is unclear. This CDR3 has 14 residues. Trimming cost V 4 bases and J 4 bases, with 16 bases left between them. Germline V gene lookup returns CDR1 SQVTM and CDR2 ANQGSEA. CDR3 DNA: TGCAGCGTTGTCCCGTCCCAGCCCGGCTATGGCTACACCTTC. It codes for CSVVPSQPGYGYTF.

The chain uses TRBV27 and TRBJ1-2, with D possibly TRBD1 on 6 matching bases. This CDR3 is built from 16 residues. Germline V gives CDR1 MNHEY, CDR2 SMNVEV (reference sequence). V was cut by 2 bases and J by 6 bases, with 19 bases left in between. The CDR3 DNA reads as TGTGCCAGCAGTTTAAAAACGCCGACAGGTACCAATGGCTACACCTTC. It codes for CASSLKTPTGTNGYTF.

This chain connects TRBV6-1 to TRBJ1-1, with TRBD1 identical over 8 bases. CDR1 and CDR2 from the germline V gene are MNHNS and SASEGT. Trimming removed 5 bases from V and 4 bases from J; junction bases left unmatched: 6. This CDR3 spans 14 amino acids. CDR3 in DNA: TGTGCCAGCAGTACCCAGACAGGGGCCACTGAAGCTTTCTTT. Protein product: CASSTQTGATEAFF.

The chain combines TRBV14 with TRBJ1-2, with 9 bases fitting TRBD1. The CDR3 is 15 residues long. V trimming: 3 bases; J trimming: 10 bases; junction bases outside the gene matches: 12. CDR1 and CDR2 from the germline V gene are SGHDN and FVKESK. CDR3 loop: CASSHLISGQGTYTF. CDR3 bases: TGTGCCAGCAGCCATCTCATCTCGGGACAGGGCACCTACACCTTC.